The T cell receptor beta chain described here comes from a study of T cells in Graves' hyperthyroidism and ophthalmopathy. Study-wide results and caveats: Through a model of 13 V-J features, ophthalmopathy was separated from stable hyperthyroidism. The model anticipated ophthalmopathy a median about six months pre-onset.

J was trimmed by 3 bases and V by 1 base; bases with no gene match: 4. CDR3 length: 15 residues. CDR1 is LGHDT and CDR2 is YNNKEL in the germline V gene (reference sequence). Amplified TCR beta CDR3 regions derived from RNA transcripts. The HTBI set primed first-round TCR CDR3 RT-PCR. From the multiplex PCR reads, TCRdb called clonotypes with MiXCR, one entry per CDR3 protein. The table records roughly 300,000 distinct CDR3 sequences, around a sixth of them present only once. Hyperthyroidism in the patients, aged 18 to 65, was newly diagnosed and under 2 months in duration. The PBMCs studied were ones that came from about 10 ml fresh peripheral blood. A remark on this clonotype: The antigen is not known.

This sequence was found in a woman aged 45 to 65 with Graves' hyperthyroidism. The material sequenced was blood. The gene calls are TRBV3-1 and TRBJ2-7, with 9 bases aligning to TRBD2. CDR3 amino acids: CASSQGAGGLYEQYF. CDR3 nucleotide sequence: TGTGCCAGCAGCCAAGGAGCGGGAGGTCTCTACGAGCAGTACTTC.